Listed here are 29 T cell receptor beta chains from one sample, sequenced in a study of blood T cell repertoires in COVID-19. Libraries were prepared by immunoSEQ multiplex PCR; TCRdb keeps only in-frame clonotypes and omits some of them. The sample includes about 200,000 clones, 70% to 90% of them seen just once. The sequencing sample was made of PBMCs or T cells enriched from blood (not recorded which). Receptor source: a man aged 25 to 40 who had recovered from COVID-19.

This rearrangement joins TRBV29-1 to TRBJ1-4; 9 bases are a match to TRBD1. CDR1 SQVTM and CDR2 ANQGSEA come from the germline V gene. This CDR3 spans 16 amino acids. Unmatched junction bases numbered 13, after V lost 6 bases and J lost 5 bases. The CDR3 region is CSVGTGTETPNEKLFF. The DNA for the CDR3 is TGCAGCGTGGGGACAGGGACAGAGACCCCGAATGAAAAACTGTTTTTT.

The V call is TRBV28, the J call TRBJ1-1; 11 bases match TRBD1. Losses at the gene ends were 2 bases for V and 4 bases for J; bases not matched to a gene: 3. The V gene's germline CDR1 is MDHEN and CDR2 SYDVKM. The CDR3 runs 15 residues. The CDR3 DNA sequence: TGTGCCAGCAGTTTAAGGGGGACAGGGGGCACTGAAGCTTTCTTT. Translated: CASSLRGTGGTEAFF.

CDR3 DNA: TGTGCCAGCAGTCCATATATGGGGGGCACTGAAGCTTTCTTT. It yields the protein CASSPYMGGTEAFF. This chain connects TRBV25-1 to TRBJ1-1; maybe TRBD1 (5 bases). The CDR3 contains 14 residues. CDR1 and CDR2 (germline): MGHDK, SYGVNS. V lost 5 bases, J lost 4 bases, and 14 bases lay in between.

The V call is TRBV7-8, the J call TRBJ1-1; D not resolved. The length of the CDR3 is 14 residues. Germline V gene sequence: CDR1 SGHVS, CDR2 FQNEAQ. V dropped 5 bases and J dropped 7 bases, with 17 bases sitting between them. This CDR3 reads CASSRAREVGEAFF. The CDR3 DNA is TGTGCCAGCAGCCGGGCGCGGGAAGTGGGTGAAGCTTTCTTT.

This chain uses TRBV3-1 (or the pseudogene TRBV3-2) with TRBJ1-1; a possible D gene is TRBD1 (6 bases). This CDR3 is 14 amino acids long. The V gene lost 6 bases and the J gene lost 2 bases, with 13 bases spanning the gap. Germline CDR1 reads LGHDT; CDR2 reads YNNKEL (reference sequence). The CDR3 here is CASRQTGRNTEAFF. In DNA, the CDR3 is TGTGCCAGCAGACAAACAGGGCGCAACACTGAAGCTTTCTTT.

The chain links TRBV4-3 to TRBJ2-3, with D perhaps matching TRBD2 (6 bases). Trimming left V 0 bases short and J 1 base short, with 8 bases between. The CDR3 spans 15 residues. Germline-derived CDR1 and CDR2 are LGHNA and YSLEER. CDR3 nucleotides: TGCGCCAGCAGCCAAGATAGCGGCGGCACAGATACGCAGTATTTT. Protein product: CASSQDSGGTDTQYF.

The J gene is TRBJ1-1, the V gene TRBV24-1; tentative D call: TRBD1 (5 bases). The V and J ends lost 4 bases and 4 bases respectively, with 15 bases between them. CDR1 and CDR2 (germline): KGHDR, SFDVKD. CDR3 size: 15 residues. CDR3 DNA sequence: TGTGCCACCAGTGACAGCGGGGCCCGAATCACTGAAGCTTTCTTT. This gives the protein CATSDSGARITEAFF.

The CDR3 spells CATSRDQSKGGRGETQYF. The CDR3 DNA reads TGTGCCACCAGCAGAGATCAAAGCAAAGGCGGGAGGGGAGAGACCCAGTACTTC. The V gene is TRBV15, the J gene TRBJ2-5, with 9 bases that match TRBD2. The ends lost 0 bases at V and 4 bases at J; junction bases unmatched: 12. The CDR3 spans 18 residues. CDR1 is LNHNV, CDR2 YYDKDF, per germline (reference sequence).

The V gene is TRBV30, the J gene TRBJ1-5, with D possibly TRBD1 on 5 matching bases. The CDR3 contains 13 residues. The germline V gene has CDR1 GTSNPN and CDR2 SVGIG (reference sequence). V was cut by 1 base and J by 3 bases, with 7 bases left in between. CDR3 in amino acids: CAWSGGYNQPQHF. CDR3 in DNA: TGTGCCTGGAGTGGGGGCTACAATCAGCCCCAGCATTTT.

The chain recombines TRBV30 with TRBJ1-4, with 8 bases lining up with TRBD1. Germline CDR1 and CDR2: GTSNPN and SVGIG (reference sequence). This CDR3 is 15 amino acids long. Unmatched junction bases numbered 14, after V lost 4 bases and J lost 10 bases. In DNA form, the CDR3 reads TGTGCCTGGATGGGACGGGACAGGCTTGGTGGAAAACTGTTTTTT. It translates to CAWMGRDRLGGKLFF.

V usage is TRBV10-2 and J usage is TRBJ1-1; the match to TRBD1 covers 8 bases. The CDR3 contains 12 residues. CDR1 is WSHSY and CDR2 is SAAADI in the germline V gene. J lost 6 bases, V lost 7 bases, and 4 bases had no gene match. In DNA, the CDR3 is TGCGCCAGCAAGGACAGGGTTGCTGAAGCTTTCTTT. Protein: CASKDRVAEAFF.

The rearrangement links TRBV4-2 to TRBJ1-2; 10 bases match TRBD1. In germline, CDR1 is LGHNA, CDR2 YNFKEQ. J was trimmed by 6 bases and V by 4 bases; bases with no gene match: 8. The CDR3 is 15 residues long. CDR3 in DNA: TGTGCCAGCAGCCGTCAATCCGGGACAGGGGATGGCTACACCTTC. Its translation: CASSRQSGTGDGYTF.

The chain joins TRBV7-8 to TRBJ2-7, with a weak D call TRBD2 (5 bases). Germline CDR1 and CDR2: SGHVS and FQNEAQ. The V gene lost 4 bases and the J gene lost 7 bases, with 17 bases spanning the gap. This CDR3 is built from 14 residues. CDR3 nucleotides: TGTGCCAGCAGCTCGGGGTCTTTCCCCAAGGAGCAGTACTTC. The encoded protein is CASSSGSFPKEQYF.

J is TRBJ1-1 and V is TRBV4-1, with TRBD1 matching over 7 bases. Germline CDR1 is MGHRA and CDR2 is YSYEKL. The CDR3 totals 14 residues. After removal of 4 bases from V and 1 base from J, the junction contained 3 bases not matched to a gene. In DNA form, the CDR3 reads TGCGCCAGCAGCCCAACAGGGGCGAACACTGAAGCTTTCTTT. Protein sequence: CASSPTGANTEAFF.

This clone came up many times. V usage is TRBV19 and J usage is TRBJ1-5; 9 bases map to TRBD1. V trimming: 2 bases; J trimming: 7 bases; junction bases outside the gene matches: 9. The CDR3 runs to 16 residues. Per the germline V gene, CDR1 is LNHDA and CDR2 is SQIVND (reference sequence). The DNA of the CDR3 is TGTGCCAGTAGTATACCCTCCGGGACAGGGCTACAGCCCCAGCATTTT. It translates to CASSIPSGTGLQPQHF.

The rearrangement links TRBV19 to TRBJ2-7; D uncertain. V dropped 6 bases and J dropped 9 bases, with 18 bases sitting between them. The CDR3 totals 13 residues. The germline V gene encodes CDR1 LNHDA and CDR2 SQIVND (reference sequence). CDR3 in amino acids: CASSLELQSMQYF. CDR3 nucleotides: TGTGCCAGTAGCTTAGAATTACAGTCCATGCAGTACTTC.

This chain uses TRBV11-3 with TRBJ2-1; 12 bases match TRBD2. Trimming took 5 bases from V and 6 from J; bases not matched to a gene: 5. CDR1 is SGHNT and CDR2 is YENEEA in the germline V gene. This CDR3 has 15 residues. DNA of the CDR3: TGTGCCAGCAGCCGACTAGCGGGAGCGAGCAATGAGCAGTTCTTC. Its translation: CASSRLAGASNEQFF.

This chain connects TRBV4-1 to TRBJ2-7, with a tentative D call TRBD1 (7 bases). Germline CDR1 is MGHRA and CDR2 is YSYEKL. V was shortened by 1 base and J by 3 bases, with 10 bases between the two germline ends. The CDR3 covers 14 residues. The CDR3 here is CASSQGGTVYEQYF. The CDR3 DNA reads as TGCGCCAGCAGCCAAGGCGGGACAGTCTACGAGCAGTACTTC.

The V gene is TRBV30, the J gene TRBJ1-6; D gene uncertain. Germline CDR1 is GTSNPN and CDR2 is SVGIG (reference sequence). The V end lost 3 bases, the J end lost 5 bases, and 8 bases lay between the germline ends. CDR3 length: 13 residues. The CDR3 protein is CAWRASDNSPLHF. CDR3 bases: TGTGCCTGGAGGGCATCCGATAATTCACCCCTCCACTTT. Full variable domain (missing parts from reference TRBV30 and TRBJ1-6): SQTIHQWPATLVQPVGSPLSLECTVEGTSNPNLYWYRQAAGRGLQLLFYSVGIGQISSEVPQNLSASRPQDRQFILSSKKLLLSDSGFYLCAWRASDNSPLHFGNGTRLTVT.

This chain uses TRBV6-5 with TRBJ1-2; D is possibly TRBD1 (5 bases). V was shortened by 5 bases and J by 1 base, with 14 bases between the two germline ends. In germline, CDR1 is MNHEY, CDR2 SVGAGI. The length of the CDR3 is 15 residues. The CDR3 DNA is TGTGCCAGCAGTACCCAGGGAGGCCATAACTATGGCTACACCTTC. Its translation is CASSTQGGHNYGYTF.

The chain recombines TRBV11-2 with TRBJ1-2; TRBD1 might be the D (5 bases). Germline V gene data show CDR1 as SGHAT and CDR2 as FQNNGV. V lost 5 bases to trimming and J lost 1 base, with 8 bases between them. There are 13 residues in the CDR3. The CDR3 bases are TGTGCCAGCAGCCCTAGGGGTAACTATGGCTACACCTTC. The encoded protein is CASSPRGNYGYTF. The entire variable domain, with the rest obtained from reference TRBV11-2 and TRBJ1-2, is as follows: EAGVAQSPRYKIIEKRQSVAFWCNPISGHATLYWYQQILGQGPKLLIQFQNNGVVDDSQLPKDRFSAERLKGVDSTLKIQPAKLEDSAVYLCASSPRGNYGYTFGSGTRLTVV.

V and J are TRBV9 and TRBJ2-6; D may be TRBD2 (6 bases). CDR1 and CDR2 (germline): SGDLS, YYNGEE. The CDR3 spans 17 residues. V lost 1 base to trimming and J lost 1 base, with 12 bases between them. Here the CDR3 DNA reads TGTGCCAGCAGCGTAAGTCTCCGGGGGTCTGGGGCCAACGTCCTGACTTTC. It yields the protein CASSVSLRGSGANVLTF. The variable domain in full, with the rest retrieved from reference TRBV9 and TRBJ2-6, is DSGVTQTPKHLITATGQRVTLRCSPRSGDLSVYWYQQSLDQGLQFLIQYYNGEERAKGNILERFSAQQFPDLHSELNLSSLELGDSALYFCASSVSLRGSGANVLTFGAGSRLTVL.

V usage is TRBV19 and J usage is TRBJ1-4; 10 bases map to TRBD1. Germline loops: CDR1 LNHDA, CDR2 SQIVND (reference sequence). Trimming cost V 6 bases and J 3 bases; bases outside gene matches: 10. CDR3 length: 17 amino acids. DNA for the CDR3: TGTGCCAGTAGGCCACGGGACAGGGGAAAGTCTAATGAAAAACTGTTTTTT. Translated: CASRPRDRGKSNEKLFF. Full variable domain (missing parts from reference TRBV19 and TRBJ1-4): DGGITQSPKYLFRKEGQNVTLSCEQNLNHDAMYWYRQDPGQGLRLIYYSQIVNDFQKGDIAEGYSVSREKKESFPLTVTSAQKNPTAFYLCASRPRDRGKSNEKLFFGSGTQLSVL.

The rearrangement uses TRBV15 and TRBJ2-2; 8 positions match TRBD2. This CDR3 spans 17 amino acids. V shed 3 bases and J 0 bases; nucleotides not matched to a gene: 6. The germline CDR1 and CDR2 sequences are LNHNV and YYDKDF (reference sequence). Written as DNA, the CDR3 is TGTGCCACCAGCAGTAATTTAGCGGGGCCGAACACCGGGGAGCTGTTTTTT. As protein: CATSSNLAGPNTGELFF.

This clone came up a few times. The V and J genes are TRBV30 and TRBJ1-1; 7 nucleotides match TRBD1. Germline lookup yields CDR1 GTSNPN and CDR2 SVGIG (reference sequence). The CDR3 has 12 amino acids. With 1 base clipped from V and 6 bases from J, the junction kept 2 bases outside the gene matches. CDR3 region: CAWSGGTAEAFF. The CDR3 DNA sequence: TGTGCCTGGAGTGGAGGGACAGCTGAAGCTTTCTTT.

The DNA of the CDR3 is TGTGCCAGCAGCTTATGGGACAGGGAGTACGAGCAGTACTTC. Its translation is CASSLWDREYEQYF. The V and J genes are TRBV7-9 and TRBJ2-7; the match to TRBD1 covers 9 bases. From germline, CDR1 is SEHNR and CDR2 FQNEAQ (reference sequence). The junction had 3 bases not matched to a gene; V was cut back by 2 bases and J by 4 bases. This CDR3 has 14 residues.

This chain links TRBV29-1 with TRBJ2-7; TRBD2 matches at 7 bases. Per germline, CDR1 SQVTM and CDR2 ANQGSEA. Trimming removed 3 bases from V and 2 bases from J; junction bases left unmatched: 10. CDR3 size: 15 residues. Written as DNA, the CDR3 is TGCAGCGTTGAGAGGGCCAGGGACTATGCCTACGAGCAGTACTTC. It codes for CSVERARDYAYEQYF.

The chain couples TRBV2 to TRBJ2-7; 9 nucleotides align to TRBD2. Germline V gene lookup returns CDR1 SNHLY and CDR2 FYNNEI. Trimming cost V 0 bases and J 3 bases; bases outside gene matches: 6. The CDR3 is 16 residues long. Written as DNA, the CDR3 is TGTGCCAGCAGTGAAGCGGGACTAGCTTTAAACTACGAGCAGTACTTC. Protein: CASSEAGLALNYEQYF.

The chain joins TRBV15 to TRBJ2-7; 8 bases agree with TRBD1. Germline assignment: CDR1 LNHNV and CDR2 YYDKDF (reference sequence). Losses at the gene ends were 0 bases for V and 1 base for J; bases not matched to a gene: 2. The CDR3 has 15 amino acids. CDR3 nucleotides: TGTGCCACCAGCAGAGACAGGGGGCTTTCCTACGAGCAGTACTTC. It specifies CATSRDRGLSYEQYF.